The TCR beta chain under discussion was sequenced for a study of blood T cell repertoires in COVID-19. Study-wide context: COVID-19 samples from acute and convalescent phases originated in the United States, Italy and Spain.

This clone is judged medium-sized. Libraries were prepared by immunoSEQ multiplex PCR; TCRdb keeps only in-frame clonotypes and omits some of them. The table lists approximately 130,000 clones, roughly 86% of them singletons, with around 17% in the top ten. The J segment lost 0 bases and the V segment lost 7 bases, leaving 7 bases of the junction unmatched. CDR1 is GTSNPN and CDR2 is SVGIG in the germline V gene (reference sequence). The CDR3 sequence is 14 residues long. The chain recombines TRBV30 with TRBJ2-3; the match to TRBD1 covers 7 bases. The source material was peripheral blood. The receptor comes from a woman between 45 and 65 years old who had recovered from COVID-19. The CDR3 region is CASGTVTSTDTQYF. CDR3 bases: TGTGCCTCGGGGACAGTTACTAGCACAGATACGCAGTATTTT.